The next 5 T cell receptor beta chains were all read from a single sample in a study of shared clonotypes between healthy human individuals. The method was immunoSEQ multiplex PCR; TCRdb's version includes in-frame clones alone and lacks a portion of them. The sample carries some 2,000,000 clones, approximately 95% recorded once. Sequences were obtained from naive CD4+ T cells sorted from blood. Subset defined: CD45RA+ positively selected. The receptors were gathered from a young man in good health.

V gene TRBV4-1 combines with J gene TRBJ1-2; D ambiguous. The germline V and J ends were trimmed by 4 bases and 5 bases, with 11 bases remaining between them. There are 13 residues in the CDR3. Germline CDR1 MGHRA, CDR2 YSYEKL. The CDR3 loop reads CASSPGVQYGYTF. The CDR3 coding sequence is TGCGCCAGCAGCCCGGGCGTCCAATATGGCTACACCTTC.

The rearrangement uses TRBV10-3 and TRBJ2-4, with D possibly TRBD1 on 6 matching bases. Germline V lookup: CDR1 ENHRY, CDR2 SYGVKD. This CDR3 region has 14 residues. The ends were cut back, 6 bases at V and 3 bases at J, with 12 bases in the middle. The CDR3 region has the DNA TGTGCCATCAGCCCACAGGGAAGCAAAAACATTCAGTACTTC. This translates into CAISPQGSKNIQYF.

The chain joins TRBV7-2 to TRBJ1-1; 7 bases are shared with TRBD1. CDR3 length equals 16 residues. Losses at the gene ends were 5 bases for V and 0 bases for J; bases not matched to a gene: 9. The germline gives CDR1 SGHTA, CDR2 FQGNSA. This CDR3 is CASSRKGGGMNTEAFF. Written as DNA, the CDR3 is TGTGCCAGCAGCCGCAAGGGAGGGGGCATGAACACTGAAGCTTTCTTT.

This clone has a single count. This chain joins TRBV6-5 and TRBJ2-2; 7 bases line up with TRBD2. The CDR3 is made up of 16 amino acids. Per germline, CDR1 MNHEY and CDR2 SVGAGI. V trimming: 1 base; J trimming: 3 bases; junction bases outside the gene matches: 5. The CDR3 DNA reads as TGTGCCAGCAGTTACTGGGCGGGGGTAGACACCGGGGAGCTGTTTTTT. Translating it yields CASSYWAGVDTGELFF.

A remark on this clone: At the DNA level, this CDR3 is encoded by other sequences in the same sample as well. The gene calls are TRBV30 and TRBJ1-5; D call uncertain. Trimming shortened V by 3 bases and J by 1 base, and 7 bases separated the two germline ends. The CDR3 runs 13 residues. In germline, CDR1 is GTSNPN, CDR2 SVGIG (reference sequence). CDR3 in amino acids: CAWRTGSNQPQHF. Written as DNA, the CDR3 is TGTGCCTGGAGAACGGGGAGCAATCAGCCCCAGCATTTT.